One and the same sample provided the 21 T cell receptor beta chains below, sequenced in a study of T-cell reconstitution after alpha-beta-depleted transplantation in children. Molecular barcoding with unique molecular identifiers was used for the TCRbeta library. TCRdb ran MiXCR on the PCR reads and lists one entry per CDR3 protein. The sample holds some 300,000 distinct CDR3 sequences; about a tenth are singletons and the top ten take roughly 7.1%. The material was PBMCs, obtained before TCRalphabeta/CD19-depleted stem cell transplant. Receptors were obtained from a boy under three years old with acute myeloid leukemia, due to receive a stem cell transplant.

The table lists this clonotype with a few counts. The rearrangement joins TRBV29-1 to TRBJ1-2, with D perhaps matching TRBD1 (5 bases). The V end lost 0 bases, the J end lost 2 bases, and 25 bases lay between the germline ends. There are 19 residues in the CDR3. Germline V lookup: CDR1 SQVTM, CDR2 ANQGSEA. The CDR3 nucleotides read TGCAGCGTTGAAGATTATTTCGGGGGGAAGGGTGAGGCGAACTATGGCTACACCTTC. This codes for CSVEDYFGGKGEANYGYTF.

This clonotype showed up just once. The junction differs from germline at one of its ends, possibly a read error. CDR3 DNA sequence: TGTGCCAGCAGTTACGTACAGGGGGGGAATGAGCGGTTCTTC. Amino acid sequence: CASSYVQGGNERFF. This rearrangement joins TRBV6-5 to TRBJ2-1, with a weak D call TRBD1 (8 bases). This CDR3 has 14 amino acids. CDR1 and CDR2 (germline): MNHEY, SVGAGI.

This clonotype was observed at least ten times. The CDR3 coding sequence is TGTGCCAGCAGCTTGTTGGGCCGGACAGGCCTCGCAGATACGCAGTATTTT. Its translation: CASSLLGRTGLADTQYF. V and J are TRBV7-6 and TRBJ2-3, with 7 bases matching TRBD1. J gave up 4 bases and V 3 bases, and 13 bases lay outside the gene matches. Germline V gene data show CDR1 as SGHVS and CDR2 as FNYEAQ. The CDR3 extends over 17 amino acids.

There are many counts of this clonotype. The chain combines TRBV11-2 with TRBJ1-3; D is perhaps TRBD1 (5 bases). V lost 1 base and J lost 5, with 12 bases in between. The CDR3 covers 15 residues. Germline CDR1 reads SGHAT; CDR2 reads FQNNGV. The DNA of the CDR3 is TGTGCCAGCAGCTTAGCGGGGTCGGGGCGAAACACCATATATTTT. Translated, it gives CASSLAGSGRNTIYF.

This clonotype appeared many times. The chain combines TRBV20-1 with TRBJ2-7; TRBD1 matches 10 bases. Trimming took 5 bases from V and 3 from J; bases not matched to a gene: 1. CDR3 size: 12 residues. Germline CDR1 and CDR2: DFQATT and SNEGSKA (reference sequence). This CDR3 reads CSAGTGVYEQYF. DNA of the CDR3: TGCAGTGCTGGGACAGGGGTCTACGAGCAGTACTTC.

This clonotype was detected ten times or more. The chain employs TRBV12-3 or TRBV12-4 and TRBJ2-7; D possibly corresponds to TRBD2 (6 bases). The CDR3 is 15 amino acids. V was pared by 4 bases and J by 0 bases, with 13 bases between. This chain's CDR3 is CASSSLAGNSYEQYF. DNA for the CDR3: TGTGCCAGCAGTTCCCTGGCGGGGAACTCCTACGAGCAGTACTTC.

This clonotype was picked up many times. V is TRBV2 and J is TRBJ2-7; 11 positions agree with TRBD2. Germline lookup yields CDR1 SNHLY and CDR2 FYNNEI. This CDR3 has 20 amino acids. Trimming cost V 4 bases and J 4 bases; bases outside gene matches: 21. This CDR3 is CASSVNRRSLASGRNYEQYF. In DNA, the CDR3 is TGTGCCAGCAGTGTCAATCGAAGAAGCCTGGCTAGCGGGAGGAATTACGAGCAGTACTTC.

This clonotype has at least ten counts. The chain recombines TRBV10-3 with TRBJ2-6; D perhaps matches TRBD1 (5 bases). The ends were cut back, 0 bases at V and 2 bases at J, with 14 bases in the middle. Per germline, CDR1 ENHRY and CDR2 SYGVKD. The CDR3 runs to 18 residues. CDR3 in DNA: TGTGCCATCAGTGAGTCGAGGCAGGGAAGGGCTGGGGCCAACGTCCTGACTTTC. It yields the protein CAISESRQGRAGANVLTF.

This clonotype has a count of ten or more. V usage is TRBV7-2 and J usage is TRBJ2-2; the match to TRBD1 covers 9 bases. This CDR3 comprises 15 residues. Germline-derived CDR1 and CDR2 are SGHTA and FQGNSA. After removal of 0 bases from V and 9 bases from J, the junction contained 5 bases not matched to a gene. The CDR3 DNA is TGTGCCAGCAGCTTAGCCGGGACAGGGACCCGGGAGCTGTTTTTT. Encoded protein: CASSLAGTGTRELFF.

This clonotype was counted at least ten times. CDR3 in DNA: TGCAGCGTTGGAACTCGACTAGCGGGAACCGGGGAGCTGTTTTTT. Translating it yields CSVGTRLAGTGELFF. The chain is built from TRBV29-1 and TRBJ2-2, with TRBD2 identical over 11 bases. CDR1 SQVTM and CDR2 ANQGSEA come from the germline V gene. This CDR3 spans 15 amino acids. Trimming cost V 4 bases and J 5 bases; bases outside gene matches: 6.

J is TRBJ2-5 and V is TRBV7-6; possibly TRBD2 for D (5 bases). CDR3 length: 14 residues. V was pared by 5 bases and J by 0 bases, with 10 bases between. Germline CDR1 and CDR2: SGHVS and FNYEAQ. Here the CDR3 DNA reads TGTGCCAGCAGCGGAGAGGGAAACCAAGAGACCCAGTACTTC. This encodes CASSGEGNQETQYF.

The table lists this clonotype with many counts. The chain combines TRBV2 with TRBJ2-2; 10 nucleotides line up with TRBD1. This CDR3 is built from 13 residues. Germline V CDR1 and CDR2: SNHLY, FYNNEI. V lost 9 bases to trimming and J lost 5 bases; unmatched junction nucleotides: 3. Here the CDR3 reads CASTGQGTGELFF. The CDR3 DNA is TGTGCCAGTACGGGACAGGGGACCGGGGAGCTGTTTTTT.

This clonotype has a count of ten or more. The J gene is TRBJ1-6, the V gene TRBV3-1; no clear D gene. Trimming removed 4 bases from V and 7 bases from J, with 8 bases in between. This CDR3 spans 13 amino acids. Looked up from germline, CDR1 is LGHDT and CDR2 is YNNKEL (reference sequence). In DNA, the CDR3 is TGTGCCAGCAGCCCGGACTGGAATTCACCCCTCCACTTT. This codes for CASSPDWNSPLHF.

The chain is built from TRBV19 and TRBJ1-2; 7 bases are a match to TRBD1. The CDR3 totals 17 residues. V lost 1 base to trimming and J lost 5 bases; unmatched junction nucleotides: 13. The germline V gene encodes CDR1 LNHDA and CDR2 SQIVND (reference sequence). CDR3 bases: TGTGCCAGTAGTATAGTATCTGCCCCAACAGGGGTTTATGGCTACACCTTC. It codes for CASSIVSAPTGVYGYTF.

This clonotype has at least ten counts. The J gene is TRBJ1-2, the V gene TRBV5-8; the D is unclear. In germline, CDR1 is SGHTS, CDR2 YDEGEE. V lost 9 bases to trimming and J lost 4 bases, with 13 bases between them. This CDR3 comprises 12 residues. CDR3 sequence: CAISGRFYGYTF. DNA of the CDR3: TGTGCCATTTCGGGCAGGTTCTATGGCTACACCTTC.

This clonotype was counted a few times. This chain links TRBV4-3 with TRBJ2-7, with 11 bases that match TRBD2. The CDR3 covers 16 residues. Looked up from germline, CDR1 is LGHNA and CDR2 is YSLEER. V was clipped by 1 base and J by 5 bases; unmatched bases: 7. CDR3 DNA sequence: TGCGCCAGCAGCCAAGGTTTACTAGCGGGAGTGCACGAGCAGTACTTC. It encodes CASSQGLLAGVHEQYF.

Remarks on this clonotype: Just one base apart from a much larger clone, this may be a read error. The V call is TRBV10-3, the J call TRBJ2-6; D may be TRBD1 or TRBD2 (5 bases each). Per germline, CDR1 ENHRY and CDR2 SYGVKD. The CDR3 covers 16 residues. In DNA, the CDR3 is TGTGCCATCAGTGCGGTCGGAGGCTCTGGGGCCAGCGTCCTGACTTTC. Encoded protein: CAISAVGGSGASVLTF.

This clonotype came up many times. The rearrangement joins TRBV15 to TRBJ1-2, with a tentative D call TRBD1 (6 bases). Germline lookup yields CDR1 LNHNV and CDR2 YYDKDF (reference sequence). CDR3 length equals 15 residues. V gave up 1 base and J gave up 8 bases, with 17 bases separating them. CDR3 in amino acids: CATSRAEVRGKGYTF. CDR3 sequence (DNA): TGTGCCACCAGCAGAGCGGAAGTCAGGGGCAAAGGCTACACCTTC. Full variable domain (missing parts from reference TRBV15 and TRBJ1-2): DAMVIQNPRYQVTQFGKPVTLSCSQTLNHNVMYWYQQKSSQAPKLLFHYYDKDFNNEADTPDNFQSRRPNTSFCFLDIRSPGLGDTAMYLCATSRAEVRGKGYTFGSGTRLTVV.

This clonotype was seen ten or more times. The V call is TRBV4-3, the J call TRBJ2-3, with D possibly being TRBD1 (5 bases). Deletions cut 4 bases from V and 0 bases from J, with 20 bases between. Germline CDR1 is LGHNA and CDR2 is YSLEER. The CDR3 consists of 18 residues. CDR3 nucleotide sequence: TGCGCCAGCAGCCGAAGTGGGGCGCCTACTCTTAGCACAGATACGCAGTATTTT. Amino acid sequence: CASSRSGAPTLSTDTQYF.

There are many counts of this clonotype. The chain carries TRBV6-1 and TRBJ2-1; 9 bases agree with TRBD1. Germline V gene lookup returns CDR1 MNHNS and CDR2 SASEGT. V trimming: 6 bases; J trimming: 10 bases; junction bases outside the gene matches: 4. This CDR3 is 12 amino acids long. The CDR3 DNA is TGTGCCAGCAGACAGGGGGCAAGGGAGCAGTTCTTC. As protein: CASRQGAREQFF.

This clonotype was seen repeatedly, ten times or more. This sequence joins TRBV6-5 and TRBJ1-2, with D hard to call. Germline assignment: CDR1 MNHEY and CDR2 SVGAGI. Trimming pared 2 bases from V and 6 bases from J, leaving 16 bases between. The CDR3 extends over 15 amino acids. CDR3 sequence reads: CASSYVERASHGYTF. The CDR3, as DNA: TGTGCCAGCAGTTACGTAGAGAGGGCGAGTCATGGCTACACCTTC.